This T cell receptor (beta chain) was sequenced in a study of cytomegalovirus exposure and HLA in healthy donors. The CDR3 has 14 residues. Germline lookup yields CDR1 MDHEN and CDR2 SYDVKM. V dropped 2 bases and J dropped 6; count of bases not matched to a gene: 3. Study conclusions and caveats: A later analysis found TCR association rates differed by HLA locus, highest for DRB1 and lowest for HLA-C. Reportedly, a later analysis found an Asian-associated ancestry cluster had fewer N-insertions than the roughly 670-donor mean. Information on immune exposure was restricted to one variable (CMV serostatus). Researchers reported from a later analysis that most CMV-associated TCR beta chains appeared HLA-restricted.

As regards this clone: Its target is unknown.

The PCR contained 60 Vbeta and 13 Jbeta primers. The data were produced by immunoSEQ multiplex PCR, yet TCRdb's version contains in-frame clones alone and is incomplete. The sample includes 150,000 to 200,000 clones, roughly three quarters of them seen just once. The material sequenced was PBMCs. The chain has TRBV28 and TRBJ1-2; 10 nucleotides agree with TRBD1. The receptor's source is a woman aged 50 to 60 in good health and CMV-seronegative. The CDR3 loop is CASSLLGQGDGYTF. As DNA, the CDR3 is TGTGCCAGCAGTTTACTCGGACAGGGGGATGGCTACACCTTC.